This T cell receptor (beta chain) came from a study of PD-1 blockade in classical Hodgkin lymphoma. There was relapse after autologous stem cell transplantation in every patient, and there was variation in brentuximab vedotin exposure. Profiling relied on immunoSEQ multiplex PCR, and the TCRdb table lists in-frame clones only, not all of them. The sample has some 64,000 clones, roughly nine tenths seen once. This CDR3 region has 12 residues. The V and J ends lost 5 bases and 7 bases respectively, with 12 bases between them. Germline CDR1 and CDR2: LNHDA and SQIVND (reference sequence). The origin of this receptor is a human donor with classical Hodgkin lymphoma. The V and J genes are TRBV19 and TRBJ2-7; perhaps TRBD2 as D (6 bases). This material consisted of peripheral blood mononuclear cells (PBMCs), taken at baseline. The CDR3 DNA follows: TGTGCCAGTAGTGCGGGGTTGGGGGAGCAGTACTTC. The encoded protein is CASSAGLGEQYF.